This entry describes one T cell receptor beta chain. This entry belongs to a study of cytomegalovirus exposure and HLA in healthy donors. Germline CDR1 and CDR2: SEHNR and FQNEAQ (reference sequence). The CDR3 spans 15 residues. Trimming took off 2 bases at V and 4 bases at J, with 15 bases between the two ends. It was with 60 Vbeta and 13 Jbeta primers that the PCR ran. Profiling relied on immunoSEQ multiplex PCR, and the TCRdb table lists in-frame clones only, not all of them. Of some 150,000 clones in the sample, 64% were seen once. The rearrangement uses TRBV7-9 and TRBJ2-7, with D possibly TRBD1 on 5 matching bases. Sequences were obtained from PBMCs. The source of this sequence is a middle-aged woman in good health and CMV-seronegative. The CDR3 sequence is CASSLQGGKSYEQYF. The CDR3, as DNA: TGTGCCAGCAGCTTACAGGGTGGTAAGTCGTACGAGCAGTACTTC. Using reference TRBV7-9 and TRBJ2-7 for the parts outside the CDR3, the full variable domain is DTGVSQNPRHKITKRGQNVTFRCDPISEHNRLYWYRQTLGQGPEFLTYFQNEAQLEKSRLLSDRFSAERPKGSFSTLEIQRTEQGDSAMYLCASSLQGGKSYEQYFGPGTRLTVT.